One and the same sample provided the 26 T cell receptor beta chains below, sequenced in a study of blood T cell repertoires in COVID-19. The protocol was immunoSEQ multiplex PCR, while the TCRdb copy is restricted to in-frame clones and leaves out a portion. Among 8,500 to 10,000 clones listed, 84% were seen once. The specimen was peripheral blood. These receptors all come from a human donor in a cohort sampled during active COVID-19.

This clone has a single count. The genes are TRBV7-2 and TRBJ2-5; 14 positions match TRBD2. V shed 5 bases and J 5 bases; nucleotides not matched to a gene: 10. CDR3 length equals 17 residues. The germline gives CDR1 SGHTA, CDR2 FQGNSA. CDR3 in DNA: TGTGCCAGCAGCAACGGACTAGCGGGGGGTGAGGAGGAGACCCAGTACTTC. It is translated as CASSNGLAGGEEETQYF. The whole variable domain, filled in from reference TRBV7-2 and TRBJ2-5, reads GAGVSQSPSNKVTEKGKDVELRCDPISGHTALYWYRQSLGQGLEFLIYFQGNSAPDKSGLPSDRFSAERTGGSVSTLTIQRTQQEDSAVYLCASSNGLAGGEEETQYFGPGTRLLVL.

V and J are TRBV7-2 and TRBJ2-5, with a weak D call TRBD1 (5 bases). The CDR3 is 15 residues long. With 2 bases removed from V and 2 bases from J, the gap between germline ends came to 12 bases. Germline V gene data show CDR1 as SGHTA and CDR2 as FQGNSA. The CDR3 sequence is CASSLKQGPQETQYF. The CDR3 region has the DNA TGTGCCAGCAGCTTAAAGCAGGGTCCACAAGAGACCCAGTACTTC. Combining the CDR3 with reference TRBV7-2 and TRBJ2-5 gives the whole variable domain GAGVSQSPSNKVTEKGKDVELRCDPISGHTALYWYRQSLGQGLEFLIYFQGNSAPDKSGLPSDRFSAERTGGSVSTLTIQRTQQEDSAVYLCASSLKQGPQETQYFGPGTRLLVL.

This clone was recorded a few times. The chain has TRBV7-2 and TRBJ1-2, with 12 bases fitting TRBD1. With V trimmed by 1 base and J by 4 bases, 7 bases remained unmatched. Germline V lookup: CDR1 SGHTA, CDR2 FQGNSA. This CDR3 spans 17 amino acids. CDR3 DNA sequence: TGTGCCAGCAGCTTAGTCCCAGGGACAGGGGGCACCTATGGCTACACCTTC. Its translation is CASSLVPGTGGTYGYTF.

The rearrangement links TRBV10-3 to TRBJ2-3; 9 bases line up with TRBD2. V trimming: 10 bases; J trimming: 0 bases; junction bases outside the gene matches: 14. This CDR3 spans 17 amino acids. Germline V gene data show CDR1 as ENHRY and CDR2 as SYGVKD. CDR3: CATRYVGGGVSTDTQYF. The CDR3 DNA is TGTGCCACCCGATACGTGGGCGGGGGGGTTAGCACAGATACGCAGTATTTT.

The chain recombines TRBV7-2 with TRBJ1-2; 8 nucleotides agree with TRBD1. The germline V gene has CDR1 SGHTA and CDR2 FQGNSA. This CDR3 contains 15 residues. J was trimmed by 5 bases and V by 5 bases; bases with no gene match: 10. CDR3 in amino acids: CASSLDRGQWYGYTF. CDR3 DNA: TGTGCCAGCAGCCTAGACAGGGGACAGTGGTATGGCTACACCTTC. The whole variable domain, filled in from reference TRBV7-2 and TRBJ1-2, reads GAGVSQSPSNKVTEKGKDVELRCDPISGHTALYWYRQSLGQGLEFLIYFQGNSAPDKSGLPSDRFSAERTGGSVSTLTIQRTQQEDSAVYLCASSLDRGQWYGYTFGSGTRLTVV.

The chain combines TRBV6-5 with TRBJ2-7, with TRBD1 as a possible D gene (6 bases). CDR1 and CDR2 from the germline V gene are MNHEY and SVGAGI. The CDR3 totals 13 residues. Trimming shortened V by 6 bases and J by 1 base, and 10 bases separated the two germline ends. In DNA, the CDR3 is TGTGCCAGCAGGCGCGGACAGTCCTACGAGCAGTACTTC. Translating gives CASRRGQSYEQYF.

This clone is medium-sized within its sample. J is TRBJ1-6 and V is TRBV6-2 or TRBV6-3; D gene uncertain. Germline loops: CDR1 MNHEY, CDR2 SVGEGT. The CDR3 totals 11 residues. Trimming left V 2 bases short and J 9 bases short, with 2 bases between. CDR3 nucleotide sequence: TGTGCCAGCAGTTACCGTTCACCCCTCCACTTT. Translated, it gives CASSYRSPLHF.

The chain has TRBV4-3 and TRBJ1-2; D remains unclear. This CDR3 has 16 residues. Germline loops: CDR1 LGHNA, CDR2 YSLEER. Trimming pared 1 base from V and 6 bases from J, leaving 18 bases between. The CDR3 DNA sequence: TGCGCCAGCAGCCAAGCCGGCCCCAGGTCCGTCGATGGCTACACCTTC. Translated, it gives CASSQAGPRSVDGYTF.

The rearrangement links TRBV9 to TRBJ2-1; the D gene is possibly TRBD2 (5 bases). The germline V gene has CDR1 SGDLS and CDR2 YYNGEE. The CDR3 length is 17 residues. Trimming took off 4 bases at V and 2 bases at J, with 19 bases between the two ends. The CDR3 protein is CASSPLVSRAAYNEQFF. CDR3 sequence (DNA): TGTGCCAGCAGCCCCTTAGTTTCGAGGGCAGCCTACAATGAGCAGTTCTTC. Combining the CDR3 with reference TRBV9 and TRBJ2-1 gives the whole variable domain DSGVTQTPKHLITATGQRVTLRCSPRSGDLSVYWYQQSLDQGLQFLIQYYNGEERAKGNILERFSAQQFPDLHSELNLSSLELGDSALYFCASSPLVSRAAYNEQFFGPGTRLTVL.

This CDR3 reads CASSLEFLDRGSYNSPLHF. Here the CDR3 DNA reads TGTGCCAGCAGCTTAGAATTTTTGGACAGGGGCTCCTATAATTCACCCCTCCACTTT. The chain employs TRBV7-2 and TRBJ1-6, with 9 bases aligning to TRBD1. There are 19 residues in the CDR3. Unmatched junction bases numbered 7, after V lost 1 base and J lost 0 bases. CDR1 SGHTA and CDR2 FQGNSA come from the germline V gene.

The V gene is TRBV14, the J gene TRBJ1-2, with D perhaps TRBD1 (5 bases). Between the trimmed V and J ends, which lost 4 bases and 0 bases, there was a span of 12 bases. CDR1 SGHDN and CDR2 FVKESK come from the germline V gene. The CDR3 totals 15 residues. The CDR3 region is CASSLATGPNYGYTF. CDR3 sequence (DNA): TGTGCCAGCAGCCTTGCCACAGGCCCTAACTATGGCTACACCTTC.

This clone has more than one count but fewer than ten. This chain joins TRBV6-2 or TRBV6-3 and TRBJ2-7; D unresolved. The CDR3 has 11 residues. From germline, CDR1 is MNHEY and CDR2 SVGEGT. Deletions cut 5 bases from V and 2 bases from J, with 4 bases between. CDR3 in amino acids: CASSQAYEQYF. The CDR3 DNA reads as TGTGCCAGCAGTCAGGCCTACGAGCAGTACTTC.

The chain links TRBV19 to TRBJ1-1; 11 bases are a match to TRBD1. CDR3 length: 14 amino acids. CDR1 and CDR2 from the germline V gene are LNHDA and SQIVND (reference sequence). Losses at the gene ends were 3 bases for V and 10 bases for J; bases not matched to a gene: 7. CDR3 in DNA: TGTGCCAGTAGTATTAAAGGGACAGGGGGAGTAGCTTTCTTT. It yields the protein CASSIKGTGGVAFF.

The table lists this clone with a few counts. The chain joins TRBV3-1 (or the pseudogene TRBV3-2) to TRBJ1-3; possibly TRBD1 for D (6 bases). V lost 0 bases and J 3 bases, leaving 12 bases between the germline ends. The CDR3 covers 16 residues. Per the germline V gene, CDR1 is LGHDT and CDR2 is YNNKEL (reference sequence). The CDR3 DNA follows: TGTGCCAGCAGCCAAGATCTGACAGGATTTGGAAACACCATATATTTT. This codes for CASSQDLTGFGNTIYF.

This rearrangement joins TRBV18 to TRBJ2-3; 8 bases line up with TRBD2. The length of the CDR3 is 16 residues. The germline CDR1 and CDR2 sequences are KGHSH and LQKENI. V dropped 2 bases and J dropped 2; count of bases not matched to a gene: 6. The CDR3, as DNA: TGTGCCAGCTCACCAGGTAGTAGCGGGGTCACAGATACGCAGTATTTT. Residues: CASSPGSSGVTDTQYF.

This chain links TRBV5-4 with TRBJ1-4; D is possibly TRBD1 (5 bases). Germline V gene sequence: CDR1 SGHNT, CDR2 YYREEE (reference sequence). The CDR3 has 14 residues. V lost 2 bases, J lost 6 bases, and 11 bases lay in between. This chain's CDR3 is CASSLSPTDEKLFF. The CDR3 region has the DNA TGTGCCAGCAGCTTATCCCCGACAGATGAAAAACTGTTTTTT.

This chain uses TRBV20-1 with TRBJ2-6; 7 bases match TRBD1. The germline gives CDR1 DFQATT, CDR2 SNEGSKA (reference sequence). CDR3 length equals 16 residues. The junction had 5 bases not matched to a gene; V was cut back by 3 bases and J by 0 bases. CDR3 DNA: TGCAGTGCTAGTAACAGGGACAGCTCTGGGGCCAACGTCCTGACTTTC. Translated: CSASNRDSSGANVLTF.

The gene calls are TRBV30 and TRBJ1-1; TRBD1 matches at 8 bases. From germline, CDR1 is GTSNPN and CDR2 SVGIG (reference sequence). This CDR3 is built from 13 residues. The V segment lost 0 bases and the J segment 5 bases; nucleotides outside the gene matches: 2. The CDR3 DNA reads as TGTGCCTGGAGTGTAACAGGGGGAACTGAAGCTTTCTTT. This gives the protein CAWSVTGGTEAFF. Variable domain in full (rest from reference TRBV30 and TRBJ1-1): SQTIHQWPATLVQPVGSPLSLECTVEGTSNPNLYWYRQAAGRGLQLLFYSVGIGQISSEVPQNLSASRPQDRQFILSSKKLLLSDSGFYLCAWSVTGGTEAFFGQGTRLTVV.

The chain has TRBV5-1 and TRBJ1-1, with D unresolved. Germline V gene sequence: CDR1 SGHRS, CDR2 YFSETQ. The CDR3 totals 15 residues. Deletions cut 3 bases from V and 0 bases from J, with 12 bases between. The CDR3 loop reads CASSSSGPMNTEAFF. The CDR3 region has the DNA TGCGCCAGCAGCTCCAGTGGGCCCATGAACACTGAAGCTTTCTTT.

This clone was detected once. The rearrangement uses TRBV12-3 or TRBV12-4 and TRBJ1-1; maybe TRBD1 (5 bases). This CDR3 region has 13 residues. V was pared by 3 bases and J by 9 bases, with 14 bases between. The CDR3 is CASSFKDTIQAFF. The CDR3 DNA sequence: TGTGCCAGCAGTTTTAAGGACACGATACAAGCTTTCTTT.

The CDR3 sequence is CATSDLRTSARGGANVLTF. As DNA, the CDR3 is TGTGCCACCAGTGATTTGCGGACTAGCGCCCGGGGGGGGGCCAACGTCCTGACTTTC. The rearrangement joins TRBV24-1 to TRBJ2-6; 9 nucleotides match TRBD2. Germline CDR1 KGHDR, CDR2 SFDVKD. The CDR3 has 19 amino acids. Trimming took 0 bases from V and 4 from J; bases not matched to a gene: 9.

V usage is TRBV4-3 and J usage is TRBJ2-5; 10 positions agree with TRBD1. The CDR3 extends over 16 amino acids. CDR1 LGHNA and CDR2 YSLEER come from the germline V gene. V was pared by 0 bases and J by 2 bases, with 3 bases of the junction left unmatched. CDR3 amino acids: CASSQDGDRGQETQYF. The DNA for the CDR3 is TGCGCCAGCAGCCAAGATGGGGACAGGGGTCAAGAGACCCAGTACTTC.

The genes are TRBV5-6 and TRBJ2-3, with a weak D call TRBD2 (6 bases). Germline CDR1 and CDR2: SGHDT and YYEEEE. There are 12 residues in the CDR3. The ends were cut back, 4 bases at V and 8 bases at J, with 11 bases in the middle. This CDR3 is CASSPGEVTQYF. Here the CDR3 DNA reads TGTGCCAGCAGCCCGGGGGAAGTTACGCAGTATTTT.

CDR3 amino acids: CASSEALGPQAFF. CDR3 DNA: TGTGCCAGCAGTGAAGCCCTTGGGCCACAAGCTTTCTTT. V gene TRBV2 combines with J gene TRBJ1-1, with no clear D. CDR3 length: 13 residues. The V end was cut by 0 bases, the J end by 9 bases, with 11 bases between. Germline CDR1 is SNHLY and CDR2 is FYNNEI.

The rearrangement joins TRBV7-2 to TRBJ1-2; TRBD1 is a possible D gene (6 bases). The V gene lost 3 bases and the J gene lost 4 bases, with 12 bases spanning the gap. The CDR3 totals 14 residues. CDR1 is SGHTA, CDR2 FQGNSA, per germline. CDR3 protein: CASSFPGQVYGYTF. The CDR3, as DNA: TGTGCCAGCAGCTTTCCGGGACAAGTCTATGGCTACACCTTC.

V is TRBV6-1 and J is TRBJ2-7, with 14 nucleotides matching TRBD2. There are 15 residues in the CDR3. Losses at the gene ends were 1 base for V and 8 bases for J; bases not matched to a gene: 4. CDR1 MNHNS and CDR2 SASEGT come from the germline V gene. This CDR3 is CASSEGLAGGRKQYF. CDR3 DNA: TGTGCCAGCAGTGAAGGACTAGCGGGGGGGCGGAAGCAGTACTTC.